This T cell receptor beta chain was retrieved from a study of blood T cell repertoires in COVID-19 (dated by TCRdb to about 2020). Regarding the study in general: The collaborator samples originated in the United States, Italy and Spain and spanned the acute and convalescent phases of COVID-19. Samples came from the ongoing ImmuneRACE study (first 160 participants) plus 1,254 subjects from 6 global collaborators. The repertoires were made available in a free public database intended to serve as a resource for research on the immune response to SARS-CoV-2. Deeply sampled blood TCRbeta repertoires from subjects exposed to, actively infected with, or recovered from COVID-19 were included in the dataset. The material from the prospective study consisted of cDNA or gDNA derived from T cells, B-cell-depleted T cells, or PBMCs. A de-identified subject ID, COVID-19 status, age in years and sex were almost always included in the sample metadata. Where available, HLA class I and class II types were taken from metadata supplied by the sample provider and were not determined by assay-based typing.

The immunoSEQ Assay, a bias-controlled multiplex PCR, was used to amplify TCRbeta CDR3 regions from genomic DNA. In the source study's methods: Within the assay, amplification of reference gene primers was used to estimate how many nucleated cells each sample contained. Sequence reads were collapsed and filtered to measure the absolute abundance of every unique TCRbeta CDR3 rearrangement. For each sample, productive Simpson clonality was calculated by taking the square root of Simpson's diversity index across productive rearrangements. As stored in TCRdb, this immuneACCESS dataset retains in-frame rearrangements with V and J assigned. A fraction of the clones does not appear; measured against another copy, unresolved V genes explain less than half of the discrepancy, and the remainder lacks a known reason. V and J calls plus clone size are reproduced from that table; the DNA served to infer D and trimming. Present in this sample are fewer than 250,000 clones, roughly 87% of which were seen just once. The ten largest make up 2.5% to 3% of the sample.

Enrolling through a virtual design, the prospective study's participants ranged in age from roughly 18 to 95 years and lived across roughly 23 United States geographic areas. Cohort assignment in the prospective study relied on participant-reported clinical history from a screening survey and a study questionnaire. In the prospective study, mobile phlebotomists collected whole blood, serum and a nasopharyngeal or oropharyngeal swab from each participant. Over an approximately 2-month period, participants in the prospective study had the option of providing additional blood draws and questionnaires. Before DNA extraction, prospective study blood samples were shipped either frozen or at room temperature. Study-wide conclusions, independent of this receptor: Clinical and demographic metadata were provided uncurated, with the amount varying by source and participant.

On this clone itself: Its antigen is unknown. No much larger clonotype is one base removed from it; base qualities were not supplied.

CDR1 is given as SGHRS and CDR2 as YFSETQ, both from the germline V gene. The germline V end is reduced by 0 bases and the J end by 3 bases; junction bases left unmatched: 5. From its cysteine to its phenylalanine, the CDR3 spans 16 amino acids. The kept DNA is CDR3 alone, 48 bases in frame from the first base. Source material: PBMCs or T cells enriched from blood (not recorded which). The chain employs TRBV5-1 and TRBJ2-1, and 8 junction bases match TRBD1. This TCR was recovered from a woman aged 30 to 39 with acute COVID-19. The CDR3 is CASSLEGQANYNEQFF. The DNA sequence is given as TGCGCCAGCAGCTTGGAGGGACAGGCTAACTACAATGAGCAGTTCTTC.